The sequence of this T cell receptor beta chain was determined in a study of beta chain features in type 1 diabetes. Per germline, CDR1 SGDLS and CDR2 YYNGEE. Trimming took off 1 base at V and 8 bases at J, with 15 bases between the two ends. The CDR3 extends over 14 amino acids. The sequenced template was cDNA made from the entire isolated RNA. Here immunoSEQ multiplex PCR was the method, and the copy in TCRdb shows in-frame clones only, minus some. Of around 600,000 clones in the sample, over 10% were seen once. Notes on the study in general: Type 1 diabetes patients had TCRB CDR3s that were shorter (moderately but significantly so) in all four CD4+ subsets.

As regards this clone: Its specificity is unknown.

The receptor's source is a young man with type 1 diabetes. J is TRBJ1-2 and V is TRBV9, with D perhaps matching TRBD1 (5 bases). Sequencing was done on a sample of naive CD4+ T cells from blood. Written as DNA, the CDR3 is TGTGCCAGCAGCGTATTGGGGGTCCCTGTCGGCTACACCTTC. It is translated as CASSVLGVPVGYTF. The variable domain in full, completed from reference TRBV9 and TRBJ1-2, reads DSGVTQTPKHLITATGQRVTLRCSPRSGDLSVYWYQQSLDQGLQFLIQYYNGEERAKGNILERFSAQQFPDLHSELNLSSLELGDSALYFCASSVLGVPVGYTFGSGTRLTVV.